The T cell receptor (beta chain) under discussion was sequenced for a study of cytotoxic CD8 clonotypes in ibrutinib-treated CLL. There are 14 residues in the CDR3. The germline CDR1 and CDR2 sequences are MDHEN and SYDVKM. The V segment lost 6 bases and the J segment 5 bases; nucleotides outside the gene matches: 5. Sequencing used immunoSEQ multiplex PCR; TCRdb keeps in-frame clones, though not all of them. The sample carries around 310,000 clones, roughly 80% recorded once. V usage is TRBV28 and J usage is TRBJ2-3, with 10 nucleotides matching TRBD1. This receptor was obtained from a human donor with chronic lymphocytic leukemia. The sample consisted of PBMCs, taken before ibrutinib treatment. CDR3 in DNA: TGTGCCAGCAGCCGGACAGGGGGAGTAGATACGCAGTATTTT. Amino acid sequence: CASSRTGGVDTQYF. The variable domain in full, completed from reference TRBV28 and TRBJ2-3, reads DVKVTQSSRYLVKRTGEKVFLECVQDMDHENMFWYRQDPGLGLRLIYFSYDVKMKEKGDIPEGYSVSREKKERFSLILESASTNQTSMYLCASSRTGGVDTQYFGPGTRLTVL.